This T cell receptor (beta chain) stems from a study of T cells in Graves' hyperthyroidism and ophthalmopathy. A patient was excluded if there was uncontrolled infection, other autoimmune disease, pregnancy or lactation. The CDR3 sequence is 14 residues long. V lost 3 bases and J 5 bases, leaving 8 bases between the germline ends. Germline CDR1 reads SGHTA; CDR2 reads FQGNSA. Researchers amplified the TCR beta CDR3 regions from RNA transcripts. The HTBI primer set was used in a first-round RT-PCR of the TCR CDR3. TCRdb re-called the multiplex PCR reads through MiXCR, storing one row per CDR3 protein. The data contain about 660,000 distinct CDR3 sequences, 45% of them singletons.

The TCR originated in an adult man with Graves' disease, either hyperthyroidism or ophthalmopathy (not recorded which). The chain has TRBV7-2 and TRBJ1-6; D is possibly TRBD1 (6 bases). The specimen sequenced was peripheral blood or thyroid tissue (not recorded which). CDR3 residues: CASSLYRDNSPLHF. CDR3 bases: TGTGCCAGCAGCTTGTACAGGGATAATTCACCCCTCCACTTT.